Considering frequency, the clone carrying this T cell receptor (beta chain) is medium-sized. What it binds is not known. Multiplex touch-down PCR amplified TRB using TRB-A and TRB-B pools in one tube. TCRdb derives one entry per CDR3 protein from the multiplex PCR reads, leaving out DNA. The repertoire table contains thousands of distinct CDR3 sequences. The data were obtained in a study of T cell clusters in autoimmune cytopenias. As for the study in general: The median distinct TRB clonotype count was under 3,000 per sample, from a median roughly 47,000 reads. Study-wide points: Compared with active autoimmune hepatitis patients, healthy donors showed roughly 3-fold more exclusive TRB clusters. Physiological T cell clusters of healthy donors were apparently absent in primary autoimmune cytopenia patients. TRB repertoire shifts in secondary cytopenia and chronic lymphocytic leukemia mostly reflected lymphoma, not autoimmunity.

Each sample's input was around 250 ng genomic DNA, 38,000 or so genome equivalents. CDR3 length: 17 residues. The germline CDR1 and CDR2 sequences are WNHNN and SYGVQD (reference sequence). The sequence was collected from a human donor with an autoimmune cytopenia or autoimmune hepatitis (not recorded which). V usage is TRBV10-1 and J usage is TRBJ2-5; TCRdb's D gene call, TRBD1, goes unchecked for lack of DNA. The sequenced sample consisted of peripheral blood. The CDR3: CASSECRDRGFQETQYF.